This entry lists 25 T cell receptor beta chains sequenced from one sample in a study of T cell repertoires in cytomegalovirus infection. TCRdb called the reads again in MiXCR, with one record for every CDR3 protein. The repertoire includes about 74,000 distinct CDR3 sequences, under 30% of them detected once, and 50% to 65% sits in the top ten. The antigens for these receptors are not known. The sample here was CD8+ T cells from cultured PBMCs, taken from culture after CMV antigen stimulation. These receptors all come from a human donor in good health (CMV status not recorded). Some clones in this sample may be carry-over from other donors' samples.

This clonotype was recorded at least ten times. The rearrangement links TRBV12-3 or TRBV12-4 to TRBJ2-3; 7 nucleotides line up with TRBD1. The CDR3 totals 14 residues. J lost 8 bases, V lost 1 base, and 6 bases had no gene match. The DNA of the CDR3 is TGTGCCAGCAGTTTAGGAGACAGGGTGGGTACGCAGTATTTT. Translating it yields CASSLGDRVGTQYF.

V and J are TRBV7-6 and TRBJ2-7, with D perhaps given as TRBD1 or TRBD2 (5 bases each). This CDR3 has 13 amino acids. Trimming removed 1 base at V and 5 bases at J, with 9 bases between. CDR1 and CDR2 from the germline V gene are SGHVS and FNYEAQ. The CDR3, as DNA: TGTGCCAGCAGCTTAGGGGGGTCCAACGAGCAGTACTTC. Amino acid sequence: CASSLGGSNEQYF.

This clonotype has at least ten counts. The chain links TRBV5-1 to TRBJ1-1; no reliable D call. This CDR3 region has 12 residues. Trimming stripped 3 bases from V and 7 bases from J, with 10 bases between. Germline assignment: CDR1 SGHRS and CDR2 YFSETQ. This chain's CDR3 is CASSSGKSEAFF. CDR3 sequence (DNA): TGCGCCAGCAGCTCGGGGAAGAGTGAAGCTTTCTTT.

The chain is built from TRBV29-1 and TRBJ2-5; tentatively, D is TRBD1 (6 bases). The CDR3 totals 18 residues. CDR1 is SQVTM, CDR2 ANQGSEA, per germline. V lost 0 bases to trimming and J lost 2 bases, with 22 bases between them. As DNA, the CDR3 is TGCAGCGTTGAAGAGATCATAATCAGGGGTTCCGGGCAAGAGACCCAGTACTTC. Its protein is CSVEEIIIRGSGQETQYF.

This clonotype showed up many times. CDR3 residues: CASSFGGANTGELFF. CDR3 DNA: TGTGCCAGCAGCTTCGGCGGAGCGAACACCGGGGAGCTGTTTTTT. The rearrangement uses TRBV7-8 and TRBJ2-2, with unresolved D. V was clipped by 3 bases and J by 0 bases, with 8 bases between them. The CDR3 has 15 residues. From germline, CDR1 is SGHVS and CDR2 FQNEAQ.

The gene calls are TRBV19 and TRBJ1-2; 8 positions agree with TRBD1. The trim removed 4 bases at V and 2 bases at J, leaving 12 bases unmatched. Germline CDR1 LNHDA, CDR2 SQIVND (reference sequence). The CDR3 loop spans 17 amino acids. The CDR3 spells CASSRARDRSKNYGYTF. CDR3 bases: TGTGCCAGTAGTAGGGCCCGGGACAGGTCTAAGAACTATGGCTACACCTTC.

V gene TRBV3-1 combines with J gene TRBJ2-5; 11 bases match TRBD2. CDR1 and CDR2 from the germline V gene are LGHDT and YNNKEL (reference sequence). Trimming at V came to 5 bases and at J to 3 bases, leaving 5 bases not matched to a gene. The length of the CDR3 is 15 residues. CDR3 DNA sequence: TGTGCCAGCAGCAGTACTAGCGGGGGAAAAGAGACCCAGTACTTC. Protein sequence: CASSSTSGGKETQYF.

This clonotype was seen only a few times. The chain combines TRBV11-2 with TRBJ2-3; TRBD2 agrees at 7 bases. With 1 base clipped from V and 0 bases from J, the junction kept 7 bases outside the gene matches. Germline loops: CDR1 SGHAT, CDR2 FQNNGV. The CDR3 covers 17 residues. In nucleotides, the CDR3 is TGTGCCAGCAGCTTAGTGGGGGGGGAGACTAGCACAGATACGCAGTATTTT. As protein: CASSLVGGETSTDTQYF.

The V call is TRBV19, the J call TRBJ2-3, with D possibly matching TRBD1 (5 bases). The germline gives CDR1 LNHDA, CDR2 SQIVND (reference sequence). This CDR3 has 16 residues. The V gene lost 0 bases and the J gene lost 0 bases, with 10 bases spanning the gap. The CDR3 nucleotides read TGTGCCAGTAGTATAGAGGGGCCAAGCAGCACAGATACGCAGTATTTT. This gives the protein CASSIEGPSSTDTQYF.

The rearrangement uses TRBV11-2 and TRBJ1-5; the D is unclear. This CDR3 comprises 15 residues. V lost 1 base to trimming and J lost 0 bases, with 7 bases between them. Germline V CDR1 and CDR2: SGHAT, FQNNGV. The CDR3 sequence: CASSLGYSSNQPQHF. CDR3 nucleotide sequence: TGTGCCAGCAGCTTAGGTTATTCTAGCAATCAGCCCCAGCATTTT.

This clonotype was picked up many times. The chain recombines TRBV7-6 with TRBJ2-2, with TRBD1 matching over 7 bases. Germline CDR1 is SGHVS and CDR2 is FNYEAQ. V lost 5 bases, J lost 2 bases, and 8 bases stayed unmatched. The CDR3 sequence is 16 residues long. The DNA for the CDR3 is TGTGCCAGCAGCCTACCGACAGGGCCTAACACCGGGGAGCTGTTTTTT. This gives the protein CASSLPTGPNTGELFF.

The chain couples TRBV5-1 to TRBJ2-5; the match to TRBD1 covers 7 bases. CDR3 length: 14 residues. From germline, CDR1 is SGHRS and CDR2 YFSETQ. The trim removed 6 bases at V and 2 bases at J, leaving 7 bases unmatched. DNA for the CDR3: TGCGCCAGCATAGGCAGGGACAGACAAGAGACCCAGTACTTC. Translated, it gives CASIGRDRQETQYF. The variable domain in full, with the rest retrieved from reference TRBV5-1 and TRBJ2-5, is KAGVTQTPRYLIKTRGQQVTLSCSPISGHRSVSWYQQTPGQGLQFLFEYFSETQRNKGNFPGRFSGRQFSNSRSEMNVSTLELGDSALYLCASIGRDRQETQYFGPGTRLLVL.

This clonotype occurred a few times. The chain carries TRBV19 and TRBJ2-3, with TRBD1 matching over 7 bases. This CDR3 contains 15 residues. Germline V lookup: CDR1 LNHDA, CDR2 SQIVND (reference sequence). V lost 4 bases, J lost 6 bases, and 10 bases stayed unmatched. CDR3 in DNA: TGTGCCAGTAGTACCCAGGACAGGCAGGCTGATACGCAGTATTTT. Protein product: CASSTQDRQADTQYF.

This clonotype was found many times. The chain uses TRBV20-1 and TRBJ2-1; 8 bases align to TRBD2. The CDR3 has 16 residues. With 4 bases clipped from V and 7 bases from J, the junction kept 15 bases outside the gene matches. Germline V gene lookup returns CDR1 DFQATT and CDR2 SNEGSKA (reference sequence). In nucleotides, the CDR3 is TGCAGTGCTAAGGCGTTAGCGGGACTCCTGCGGAATGAGCAGTTCTTC. Translating gives CSAKALAGLLRNEQFF.

There are many counts of this clonotype. The CDR3 sequence: CASSNGGLAGWQETQYF. As DNA, the CDR3 is TGTGCCAGTAGTAATGGGGGACTAGCGGGGTGGCAAGAGACCCAGTACTTC. This rearrangement joins TRBV19 to TRBJ2-5, with TRBD2 matching 13 bases. The V segment lost 4 bases and the J segment 2 bases; nucleotides outside the gene matches: 7. This CDR3 comprises 17 residues. Per the germline V gene, CDR1 is LNHDA and CDR2 is SQIVND (reference sequence). Filled out from reference TRBV19 and TRBJ2-5, the complete variable domain reads DGGITQSPKYLFRKEGQNVTLSCEQNLNHDAMYWYRQDPGQGLRLIYYSQIVNDFQKGDIAEGYSVSREKKESFPLTVTSAQKNPTAFYLCASSNGGLAGWQETQYFGPGTRLLVL.

Ten or more counts support this clonotype. The V and J genes are TRBV27 and TRBJ2-3; 7 bases are shared with TRBD1. This CDR3 spans 15 amino acids. The J segment lost 4 bases and the V segment lost 1 base, leaving 5 bases of the junction unmatched. Germline V gene data show CDR1 as MNHEY and CDR2 as SMNVEV (reference sequence). The DNA for the CDR3 is TGTGCCAGCAGTTTATACCAACAGGGGCCAGATACGCAGTATTTT. This gives the protein CASSLYQQGPDTQYF.

As to this clonotype: Germline and junction disagree at one end, which may indicate a read error. The CDR3 sequence: CASSVSFSSYEQYF. The CDR3 DNA reads as TGTGCCAGTAGCGTATCATTTAGCTCCTACGAGCAGTACTTC. This chain joins TRBV9 and TRBJ2-7; D is possibly TRBD2 (5 bases). This CDR3 comprises 14 residues. Germline lookup yields CDR1 SGDLS and CDR2 YYNGEE.

Ten or more counts support this clonotype. This chain joins TRBV7-2 and TRBJ1-5; D uncertain. V lost 1 base to trimming and J lost 3 bases, with 1 base between them. The CDR3 has 12 residues. Germline V lookup: CDR1 SGHTA, CDR2 FQGNSA. The CDR3 bases are TGTGCCAGCAGCTTAGACAATCAGCCCCAGCATTTT. Its translation is CASSLDNQPQHF.

The V gene is TRBV20-1, the J gene TRBJ1-1; the match to TRBD1 covers 9 bases. CDR1 is DFQATT and CDR2 is SNEGSKA in the germline V gene (reference sequence). CDR3 length: 14 residues. Trimming at V came to 6 bases and at J to 4 bases, leaving 9 bases not matched to a gene. CDR3 coding DNA: TGCAGTGCGGGGGACCGGGACAGGGCCACTGAAGCTTTCTTT. As protein: CSAGDRDRATEAFF.

This clonotype was counted a few times. The chain joins TRBV6-6 to TRBJ1-2; D possibly corresponds to TRBD1 (6 bases). Germline V gene lookup returns CDR1 MNHNY and CDR2 SVGAGI (reference sequence). CDR3 length: 15 residues. Trimming stripped 2 bases from V and 0 bases from J, with 10 bases between. CDR3 in amino acids: CASSYGGAPNYGYTF. CDR3 sequence (DNA): TGTGCCAGCAGTTACGGGGGGGCCCCTAACTATGGCTACACCTTC.

This chain uses TRBV7-9 with TRBJ2-5, with D possibly TRBD1 on 5 matching bases. Germline-derived CDR1 and CDR2 are SEHNR and FQNEAQ (reference sequence). V gave up 6 bases and J gave up 0 bases, with 17 bases separating them. The CDR3 covers 16 residues. In DNA form, the CDR3 reads TGTGCCAGCAGATTTGGGGCAGGCGACTACCAAGAGACCCAGTACTTC. Protein sequence: CASRFGAGDYQETQYF.

The V and J genes are TRBV7-8 and TRBJ2-3, with D maybe TRBD1 (6 bases). CDR3 size: 16 residues. The germline CDR1 and CDR2 sequences are SGHVS and FQNEAQ. The V and J ends lost 2 bases and 6 bases respectively, with 18 bases between them. CDR3 in DNA: TGTGCCAGCAGCTTATTAAGAGACAGGTTCGATGATACGCAGTATTTT. This sequence encodes CASSLLRDRFDDTQYF.

This clonotype showed up many times. The chain links TRBV7-2 to TRBJ1-6, with 7 bases aligning to TRBD1. Germline lookup yields CDR1 SGHTA and CDR2 FQGNSA. V was clipped by 4 bases and J by 9 bases; unmatched bases: 6. The CDR3 spans 14 residues. CDR3 nucleotide sequence: TGTGCCAGCAGCTATACAGGGGTGGGTTCACCCCTCCACTTT. Its protein product is CASSYTGVGSPLHF.

This rearrangement joins TRBV7-4 to TRBJ2-7; D possibly uses TRBD1 or TRBD2 (6 bases each). With 0 bases removed from V and 0 bases from J, the gap between germline ends came to 12 bases. CDR1 and CDR2 (germline): SGHVT, SQSDAQ. The CDR3 has 16 residues. CDR3 loop: CASSLAWGAHSYEQYF. For the CDR3, the DNA is TGTGCCAGCAGCTTAGCTTGGGGGGCTCACTCCTACGAGCAGTACTTC.

This clonotype was picked up many times. The chain joins TRBV7-2 to TRBJ2-1, with unresolved D. The CDR3 totals 18 residues. The V end was cut by 4 bases, the J end by 0 bases, with 19 bases between. CDR1 is SGHTA, CDR2 FQGNSA, per germline. This CDR3 reads CASSSSPESPSSYNEQFF. CDR3 bases: TGTGCCAGCAGCTCCAGTCCGGAGTCTCCGAGCTCCTACAATGAGCAGTTCTTC.